What follows are 8 T cell receptor beta chains derived from one specimen sequenced in a study of shared clonotypes between healthy human individuals. Naive CD8 cells lacked CD45RO, underwent positive selection for CCR7 and left out terminally differentiated effector memory CD45RA+ cells. Using immunoSEQ multiplex PCR, the repertoire was profiled, and TCRdb retains in-frame clones only, with some absent. This repertoire shows about 2.1 million clones, roughly 93% found once; its top ten account for under 2%. Sequencing input: naive CD8+ T cells from PBMCs. Receptors originate from a man aged 18 to 35 in good health. Some clones in this sample may be carry-over from other donors' samples.

The gene calls are TRBV6-1 and TRBJ1-5; D gene unclear. V lost 5 bases and J lost 3, with 14 bases in between. Germline CDR1 MNHNS, CDR2 SASEGT. The CDR3 runs to 15 residues. The CDR3: CASSTEDEFNQPQHF. In nucleotides, the CDR3 is TGTGCCAGCAGTACCGAAGACGAGTTCAATCAGCCCCAGCATTTT.

This rearrangement joins TRBV7-6 to TRBJ2-3; D unclear. The CDR3 covers 15 residues. Germline V gene data show CDR1 as SGHVS and CDR2 as FNYEAQ. The V and J ends lost 3 bases and 2 bases respectively, with 12 bases between them. The CDR3 DNA is TGTGCCAGCAGCTTGGTAGCTATAGTCACAGATACGCAGTATTTT. This gives the protein CASSLVAIVTDTQYF.

This rearrangement joins TRBV9 to TRBJ1-4, with 10 bases matching TRBD1. V shed 0 bases, J shed 8 bases, and the junction held 19 bases outside the gene matches. The CDR3 length is 20 residues. The germline gives CDR1 SGDLS, CDR2 YYNGEE. The CDR3 is CASSVGLISTGGLPGEKLFF. Written as DNA, the CDR3 is TGTGCCAGCAGCGTAGGCCTCATTTCGACAGGGGGCCTCCCAGGGGAAAAACTGTTTTTT.

CDR3: CASRDMNTEAFF. Here the CDR3 DNA reads TGTGCCAGCAGGGACATGAACACTGAAGCTTTCTTT. The gene calls are TRBV7-9 and TRBJ1-1, with D maybe TRBD1 (5 bases). Trimming stripped 6 bases from V and 0 bases from J, with 5 bases between. The length of the CDR3 is 12 residues. Germline CDR1 SEHNR, CDR2 FQNEAQ (reference sequence).

J is TRBJ2-5 and V is TRBV25-1; 9 nucleotides line up with TRBD1. Per the germline V gene, CDR1 is MGHDK and CDR2 is SYGVNS. The CDR3 has 13 residues. V trimming: 7 bases; J trimming: 4 bases; junction bases outside the gene matches: 4. The CDR3 nucleotides are TGTGCCAGCACACAGGGGGCAGGAGAGACCCAGTACTTC. This encodes CASTQGAGETQYF.

The rearrangement joins TRBV19 to TRBJ2-7; D perhaps matches TRBD2 (6 bases). The CDR3 sequence is 12 residues long. Germline assignment: CDR1 LNHDA and CDR2 SQIVND (reference sequence). Trimming took off 4 bases at V and 5 bases at J, with 9 bases between the two ends. CDR3 nucleotide sequence: TGTGCCAGTAGTACCGGAGGGGACGAGCAGTACTTC. Translated: CASSTGGDEQYF.

The table lists this clone with a few counts. The chain has TRBV4-2 and TRBJ1-2, with D tentatively TRBD1 (6 bases). CDR3 length: 13 residues. Trimming stripped 1 base from V and 4 bases from J, with 7 bases between. CDR1 is LGHNA, CDR2 YNFKEQ, per germline. The CDR3 spells CASSQGGAYGYTF. The CDR3 nucleotides read TGTGCCAGCAGCCAAGGGGGGGCCTATGGCTACACCTTC.

This clone was recorded only once. The CDR3 DNA reads TGCAGCGTTGCACGTGTCGGACTATCCTACGAGCAGTACTTC. Translated: CSVARVGLSYEQYF. The chain employs TRBV29-1 and TRBJ2-7; the D gene is possibly TRBD2 (6 bases). Trimming stripped 4 bases from V and 1 base from J, with 14 bases between. The CDR3 runs 14 residues. The germline gives CDR1 SQVTM, CDR2 ANQGSEA.